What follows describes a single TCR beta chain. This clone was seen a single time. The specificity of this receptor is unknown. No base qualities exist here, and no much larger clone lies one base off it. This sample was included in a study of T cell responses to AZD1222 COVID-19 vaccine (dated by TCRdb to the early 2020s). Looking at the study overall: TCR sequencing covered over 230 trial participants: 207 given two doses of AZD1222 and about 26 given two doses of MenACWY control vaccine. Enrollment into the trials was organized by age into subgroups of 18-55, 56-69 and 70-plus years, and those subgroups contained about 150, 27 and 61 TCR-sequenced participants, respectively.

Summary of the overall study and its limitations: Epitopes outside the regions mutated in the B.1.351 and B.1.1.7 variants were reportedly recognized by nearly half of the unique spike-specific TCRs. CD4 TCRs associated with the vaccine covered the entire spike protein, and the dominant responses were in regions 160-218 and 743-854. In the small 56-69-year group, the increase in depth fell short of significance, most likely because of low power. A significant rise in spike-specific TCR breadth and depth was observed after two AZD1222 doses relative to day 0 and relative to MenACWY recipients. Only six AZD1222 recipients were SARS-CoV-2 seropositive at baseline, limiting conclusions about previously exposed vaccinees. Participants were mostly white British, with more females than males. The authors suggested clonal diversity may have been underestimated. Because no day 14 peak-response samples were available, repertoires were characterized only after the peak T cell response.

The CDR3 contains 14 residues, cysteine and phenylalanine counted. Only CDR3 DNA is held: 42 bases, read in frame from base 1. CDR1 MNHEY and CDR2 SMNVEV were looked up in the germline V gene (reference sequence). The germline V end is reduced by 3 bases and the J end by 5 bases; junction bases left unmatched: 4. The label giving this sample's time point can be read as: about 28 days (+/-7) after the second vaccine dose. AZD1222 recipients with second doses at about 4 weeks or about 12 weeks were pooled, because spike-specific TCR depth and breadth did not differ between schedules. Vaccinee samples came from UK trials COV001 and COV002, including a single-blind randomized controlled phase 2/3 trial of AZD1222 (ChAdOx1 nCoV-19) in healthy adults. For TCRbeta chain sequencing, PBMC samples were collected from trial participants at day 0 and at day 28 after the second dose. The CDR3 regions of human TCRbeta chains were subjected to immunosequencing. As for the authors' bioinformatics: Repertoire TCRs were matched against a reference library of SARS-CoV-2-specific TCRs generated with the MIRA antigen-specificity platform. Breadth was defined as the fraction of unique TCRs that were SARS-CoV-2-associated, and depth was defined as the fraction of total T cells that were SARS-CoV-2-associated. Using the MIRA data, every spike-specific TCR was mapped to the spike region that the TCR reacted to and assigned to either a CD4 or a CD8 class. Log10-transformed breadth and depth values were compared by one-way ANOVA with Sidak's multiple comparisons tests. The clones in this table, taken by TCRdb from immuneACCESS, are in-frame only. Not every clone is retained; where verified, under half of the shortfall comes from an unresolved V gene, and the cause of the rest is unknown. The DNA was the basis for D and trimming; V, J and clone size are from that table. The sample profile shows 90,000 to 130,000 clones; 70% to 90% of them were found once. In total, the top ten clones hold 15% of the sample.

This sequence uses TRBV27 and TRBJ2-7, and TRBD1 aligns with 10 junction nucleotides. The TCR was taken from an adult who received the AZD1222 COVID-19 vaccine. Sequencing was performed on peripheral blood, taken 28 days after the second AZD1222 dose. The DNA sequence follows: TGTGCCAGCAGTTTGCTCGGGACAGGGGACGAGCAGTACTTC. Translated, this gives CASSLLGTGDEQYF.